The 3 T cell receptor beta chains below all came from one sample that was sequenced in a study of identical twins. TCRdb ran MiXCR on the 5' RACE reads and lists one entry per CDR3 protein. The table records about 200,000 distinct CDR3 sequences, about 7.5% of them present only once. Separately, the same data were catalogued under a study of yellow fever vaccine responses in identical twins.

The source material was memory (CD45RO+) T cells sorted from blood. Receptors were obtained from a woman aged 18-30 years in good health.

This chain uses TRBV2 with TRBJ1-1, with D maybe TRBD1 (6 bases). CDR1 SNHLY and CDR2 FYNNEI come from the germline V gene. Deletions cut 4 bases from V and 5 bases from J, with 11 bases between. This CDR3 has 13 amino acids. CDR3 coding DNA: TGTGCCAGCAGTGTGTCAGGGGAGACTGAAGCTTTCTTT. Its protein is CASSVSGETEAFF.

The chain has TRBV11-3 and TRBJ2-1; perhaps TRBD2 as D (6 bases). The germline V gene encodes CDR1 SGHNT and CDR2 YENEEA. The CDR3 has 15 residues. Trimming took 1 base from V and 5 from J, leaving 12 bases between them. The CDR3 spells CASSLGLEKNNEQFF. Here the CDR3 DNA reads TGTGCCAGCAGCTTAGGACTAGAGAAGAACAATGAGCAGTTCTTC.

This clonotype was seen at least ten times. The chain links TRBV5-6 to TRBJ1-2, with 10 bases matching TRBD1. Germline V gene data show CDR1 as SGHDT and CDR2 as YYEEEE. The length of the CDR3 is 14 residues. The V gene end was trimmed by 4 bases and the J gene end by 4 bases; junction bases not matched to a gene: 4. As DNA, the CDR3 is TGTGCCAGCAGCAAGACAGGGGGCATCTATGGCTACACCTTC. Protein product: CASSKTGGIYGYTF.